The 31 T cell receptor beta chains in this list originate from one sample, sequenced in a study of blood T cell repertoires in COVID-19. The table came from immunoSEQ multiplex PCR; TCRdb's copy has only in-frame clones and leaves some out. The table lists around 260,000 clones, about 93% of them singletons. Sequencing was done on a sample of PBMCs or T cells enriched from blood (not recorded which). Receptor source: a woman aged 25 to 39 who had recovered from COVID-19.

The gene calls are TRBV28 and TRBJ1-2; 10 nucleotides line up with TRBD1. Per the germline V gene, CDR1 is MDHEN and CDR2 is SYDVKM. CDR3 size: 15 residues. V was clipped by 8 bases and J by 2 bases; unmatched bases: 8. The CDR3 DNA follows: TGTGCCAGCGGGGGGGACAGGGGATGGAACTATGGCTACACCTTC. It yields the protein CASGGDRGWNYGYTF.

The chain couples TRBV4-2 to TRBJ2-5; tentative D call: TRBD1 (8 bases). CDR3 length: 15 amino acids. V lost 0 bases, J lost 5 bases, and 13 bases lay in between. Germline V CDR1 and CDR2: LGHNA, YNFKEQ. The chain's CDR3 is CASSQDGQGGETQYF. In DNA form, the CDR3 reads TGTGCCAGCAGCCAAGATGGACAGGGAGGGGAGACCCAGTACTTC.

The chain is built from TRBV6-5 and TRBJ1-1, with D possibly matching TRBD1 (6 bases). From germline, CDR1 is MNHEY and CDR2 SVGAGI. There are 12 residues in the CDR3. Between the trimmed V and J ends, which lost 6 bases and 6 bases, there was a span of 11 bases. The CDR3 protein is CASRTTGPEAFF. CDR3 DNA sequence: TGTGCCAGCAGAACAACAGGGCCTGAAGCTTTCTTT.

This clone was detected only once. The genes are TRBV2 and TRBJ1-1; D might be TRBD1 (6 bases). V was cut by 3 bases and J by 3 bases, with 14 bases left in between. CDR1 and CDR2 (germline): SNHLY, FYNNEI. The length of the CDR3 is 15 residues. The CDR3 sequence is CASSDPGGADTEAFF. Written as DNA, the CDR3 is TGTGCCAGCAGTGATCCGGGGGGCGCGGACACTGAAGCTTTCTTT.

The chain couples TRBV29-1 to TRBJ2-3, with 7 bases fitting TRBD2. The CDR3 extends over 14 amino acids. Germline CDR1 reads SQVTM; CDR2 reads ANQGSEA. J was trimmed by 3 bases and V by 7 bases; bases with no gene match: 10. The CDR3 DNA is TGCAGCGCAACCGGGAAGGGAGGGACAGATACGCAGTATTTT. This encodes CSATGKGGTDTQYF.

The J gene is TRBJ2-1, the V gene TRBV29-1; 9 nucleotides align to TRBD1. The CDR3 has 17 amino acids. CDR1 and CDR2 (germline): SQVTM, ANQGSEA. The trim removed 2 bases at V and 1 base at J, leaving 9 bases unmatched. In DNA, the CDR3 is TGCAGCGTTGAAAGAGCCTGGGGGACAGGGTCCTACAATGAGCAGTTCTTC. Amino acids: CSVERAWGTGSYNEQFF.

The chain joins TRBV6-1 to TRBJ2-1, with 9 bases that match TRBD1. V dropped 3 bases and J dropped 9; count of bases not matched to a gene: 6. The CDR3 consists of 14 residues. Per germline, CDR1 MNHNS and CDR2 SASEGT. CDR3 bases: TGTGCCAGCAGTGAGAGACAGGGGGAGGGTGAGCAGTTCTTC. It codes for CASSERQGEGEQFF.

Only one count was recorded for this clone. The J gene is TRBJ2-3, the V gene TRBV18; D uncertain. V lost 3 bases and J 4 bases, leaving 14 bases between the germline ends. Per the germline V gene, CDR1 is KGHSH and CDR2 is LQKENI. The CDR3 sequence is 15 residues long. The CDR3 protein is CASSPIPSSPDTQYF. The CDR3 DNA reads as TGTGCCAGCTCACCGATACCCTCAAGCCCAGATACGCAGTATTTT.

V gene TRBV2 combines with J gene TRBJ2-1; 10 bases fit TRBD2. CDR1 is SNHLY, CDR2 FYNNEI, per germline. The CDR3 is 15 residues long. V lost 8 bases to trimming and J lost 5 bases; unmatched junction nucleotides: 9. CDR3 protein: CASSLLAGVNNEQFF. Written as DNA, the CDR3 is TGTGCCAGCTCCCTTCTAGCGGGAGTCAACAATGAGCAGTTCTTC. The full variable domain, with the rest looked up from reference TRBV2 and TRBJ2-1, is EPEVTQTPSHQVTQMGQEVILRCVPISNHLYFYWYRQILGQKVEFLVSFYNNEISEKSEIFDDQFSVERPDGSNFTLKIRSTKLEDSAMYFCASSLLAGVNNEQFFGPGTRLTVL.

V gene TRBV28 combines with J gene TRBJ2-7; 10 nucleotides line up with TRBD2. The CDR3 is made up of 19 amino acids. V lost 2 bases, J lost 0 bases, and 13 bases stayed unmatched. Germline V gene data show CDR1 as MDHEN and CDR2 as SYDVKM. CDR3 nucleotide sequence: TGTGCCAGCAGTTTAAGGTTTTTAGGACTAGCGGACCTCTCCTACGAGCAGTACTTC. It is translated as CASSLRFLGLADLSYEQYF.

In DNA, the CDR3 is TGCGCCAGCAGTCGTTCCGTGAACACTGAAGCTTTCTTT. Amino acids: CASSRSVNTEAFF. The chain combines TRBV10-1 with TRBJ1-1, with D unresolved. CDR3 length: 13 amino acids. V was trimmed by 5 bases and J by 0 bases, leaving 7 bases between them. CDR1 WNHNN and CDR2 SYGVQD come from the germline V gene (reference sequence).

The rearrangement uses TRBV14 and TRBJ1-2; 9 nucleotides agree with TRBD1. The CDR3 length is 14 residues. Germline V gene lookup returns CDR1 SGHDN and CDR2 FVKESK. Trimming at V came to 1 base and at J to 3 bases, leaving 0 bases not matched to a gene. Written as DNA, the CDR3 is TGTGCCAGCAGCCAAGGGGACAGGGACTATGGCTACACCTTC. Protein product: CASSQGDRDYGYTF.

This sequence joins TRBV6-5 and TRBJ2-5, with D uncertain. Trimming took off 7 bases at V and 7 bases at J, with 13 bases between the two ends. Germline V CDR1 and CDR2: MNHEY, SVGAGI. There are 12 residues in the CDR3. The CDR3 nucleotides are TGTGCCAGCACCGGTGATTGGGCGACCCAGTACTTC. This translates into CASTGDWATQYF.

The chain uses TRBV27 and TRBJ1-6; possibly TRBD1 for D (5 bases). CDR1 is MNHEY, CDR2 SMNVEV, per germline (reference sequence). The CDR3 extends over 16 amino acids. V gave up 2 bases and J gave up 7 bases, with 15 bases separating them. Here the CDR3 reads CASSLGAGIRNSPLHF. CDR3 sequence (DNA): TGTGCCAGCAGTTTAGGGGCAGGGATACGAAATTCACCCCTCCACTTT.

The gene calls are TRBV19 and TRBJ2-1; 8 nucleotides match TRBD2. Germline V CDR1 and CDR2: LNHDA, SQIVND (reference sequence). The CDR3 consists of 11 residues. Trimming cost V 7 bases and J 9 bases; bases outside gene matches: 2. For the CDR3, the DNA is TGTGCCAGTACGAGCGGGGGTGAGCAGTTCTTC. Protein sequence: CASTSGGEQFF.

The CDR3 spells CASSIGGRAHNEQFF. The CDR3 coding sequence is TGTGCCAGTAGTATCGGCGGGAGGGCTCACAATGAGCAGTTCTTC. The genes are TRBV19 and TRBJ2-1; 9 positions agree with TRBD2. The J segment lost 5 bases and the V segment lost 3 bases, leaving 5 bases of the junction unmatched. The germline V gene has CDR1 LNHDA and CDR2 SQIVND (reference sequence). The CDR3 extends over 15 amino acids. The complete variable domain, with remaining parts taken from reference TRBV19 and TRBJ2-1, reads DGGITQSPKYLFRKEGQNVTLSCEQNLNHDAMYWYRQDPGQGLRLIYYSQIVNDFQKGDIAEGYSVSREKKESFPLTVTSAQKNPTAFYLCASSIGGRAHNEQFFGPGTRLTVL.

This clone was detected once. The rearrangement links TRBV28 to TRBJ1-5; no clear D. Germline assignment: CDR1 MDHEN and CDR2 SYDVKM. This CDR3 region has 16 residues. The ends were cut back, 4 bases at V and 5 bases at J, with 18 bases in the middle. CDR3 DNA: TGTGCCAGCAGTTCTCCGGGTGGCAGTACGCATCAGCCCCAGCATTTT. Encoded protein: CASSSPGGSTHQPQHF.

Regarding this clone: Other DNA sequences within the sample encode an identical CDR3. The CDR3 region has the DNA TGTGCCAGCTCACCCAGTTCAGGCTCCTACGAGCAGTACTTC. It specifies CASSPSSGSYEQYF. This chain connects TRBV18 to TRBJ2-7; D remains ambiguous. V gave up 3 bases and J gave up 0 bases, with 9 bases separating them. The CDR3 covers 14 residues. CDR1 and CDR2 from the germline V gene are KGHSH and LQKENI.

V usage is TRBV27 and J usage is TRBJ1-1; 8 bases are a match to TRBD1. V lost 5 bases and J lost 5; bases outside the gene matches: 10. Germline V gene lookup returns CDR1 MNHEY and CDR2 SMNVEV (reference sequence). The CDR3 is made up of 15 amino acids. In nucleotides, the CDR3 is TGTGCCAGCAGTGCCTACAGGGGGAGTGGGACTGAAGCTTTCTTT. Translated: CASSAYRGSGTEAFF.

The chain is built from TRBV7-9 and TRBJ1-5; the match to TRBD1 covers 7 bases. Germline-derived CDR1 and CDR2 are SEHNR and FQNEAQ (reference sequence). This CDR3 comprises 14 residues. J gave up 5 bases and V 5 bases, and 6 bases lay outside the gene matches. The CDR3 region has the DNA TGTGCCAGCAGCCCAACAGGGGTCGATCAGCCCCAGCATTTT. This translates into CASSPTGVDQPQHF.

This chain joins TRBV29-1 and TRBJ1-2; D gene uncertain. Germline V lookup: CDR1 SQVTM, CDR2 ANQGSEA. The CDR3 has 11 residues. V was trimmed by 4 bases and J by 4 bases, leaving 7 bases between them. The CDR3 DNA sequence: TGCAGCGTTGCCGGTCTCTATGGCTACACCTTC. This translates into CSVAGLYGYTF.

V gene TRBV5-6 combines with J gene TRBJ2-1; 11 positions match TRBD2. The CDR3 contains 18 residues. J gave up 6 bases and V 3 bases, and 14 bases lay outside the gene matches. Germline values: CDR1 SGHDT, CDR2 YYEEEE. DNA of the CDR3: TGTGCCAGCAGCTCGTTAGGGACTAGCGGCCTTTCGCTCAATGAGCAGTTCTTC. It is translated as CASSSLGTSGLSLNEQFF.

The chain is built from TRBV28 and TRBJ2-4; D is possibly TRBD2 (5 bases). This CDR3 is built from 14 residues. CDR1 and CDR2 from the germline V gene are MDHEN and SYDVKM. Trimming pared 4 bases from V and 2 bases from J, leaving 9 bases between. CDR3 coding DNA: TGTGCCAGCAGTTCGCCGGGAACCAAAAACATTCAGTACTTC. It yields the protein CASSSPGTKNIQYF.

The V and J genes are TRBV7-9 and TRBJ1-4; D ambiguous. Germline V gives CDR1 SEHNR, CDR2 FQNEAQ (reference sequence). The V and J ends lost 5 bases and 4 bases respectively, with 14 bases between them. This CDR3 region has 15 residues. The CDR3 nucleotides are TGTGCCAGCAGCCCCCGAGGAGGGAATAATGAAAAACTGTTTTTT. This encodes CASSPRGGNNEKLFF. Filled out from reference TRBV7-9 and TRBJ1-4, the complete variable domain reads DTGVSQNPRHKITKRGQNVTFRCDPISEHNRLYWYRQTLGQGPEFLTYFQNEAQLEKSRLLSDRFSAERPKGSFSTLEIQRTEQGDSAMYLCASSPRGGNNEKLFFGSGTQLSVL.

The J gene is TRBJ2-7, the V gene TRBV14; 8 bases line up with TRBD2. V shed 4 bases and J 0 bases; nucleotides not matched to a gene: 8. Germline CDR1 and CDR2: SGHDN and FVKESK. CDR3 length: 16 residues. CDR3 in amino acids: CASSLAGGSASYEQYF. The CDR3 DNA follows: TGTGCCAGCAGCCTCGCGGGGGGAAGCGCCTCCTACGAGCAGTACTTC.

The DNA of the CDR3 is TGTGCCAGCAGTTTAGTGCGGATCAATGAGCAGTTCTTC. Translating it yields CASSLVRINEQFF. The chain joins TRBV12-3 or TRBV12-4 to TRBJ2-1; D is uncertain. Trimming pared 1 base from V and 6 bases from J, leaving 7 bases between. The CDR3 extends over 13 amino acids.

This clone was seen a single time. V is TRBV21-1 and J is TRBJ2-3; TRBD2 is taken as the D call from the table, unchecked against the DNA. TRBV21-1 is shown as a pseudogene. The CDR3 has 18 amino acids. The CDR3 nucleotides are TGTGCCAGCAGCAAAGGCGAGGGTCCGGCGCCTCGCACAGATACGCAGTATTTT. Its protein product is CASSKGEGPAPRTDTQYF.

This clone appeared once. The V gene is TRBV7-9, the J gene TRBJ2-1, with 8 bases lining up with TRBD2. V shed 7 bases, J shed 5 bases, and the junction held 10 bases outside the gene matches. This CDR3 comprises 15 residues. Germline V gives CDR1 SEHNR, CDR2 FQNEAQ (reference sequence). The CDR3 sequence: CASTSKSGGHNEQFF. DNA for the CDR3: TGTGCCAGCACCTCGAAGAGCGGGGGACACAATGAGCAGTTCTTC.

This chain connects TRBV10-3 to TRBJ2-5, with D maybe TRBD2 (5 bases). The CDR3 has 13 amino acids. The germline V gene has CDR1 ENHRY and CDR2 SYGVKD. Trimming stripped 5 bases from V and 2 bases from J, with 9 bases between. The chain's CDR3 is CAISTREQETQYF. The CDR3 DNA is TGTGCCATCAGTACCCGGGAACAAGAGACCCAGTACTTC.

The chain links TRBV18 to TRBJ2-1, with TRBD2 identical over 10 bases. Germline V gene data show CDR1 as KGHSH and CDR2 as LQKENI. The V segment lost 4 bases and the J segment 7 bases; nucleotides outside the gene matches: 1. This CDR3 is built from 13 residues. CDR3 protein: CASSQGLANEQFF. The CDR3 DNA follows: TGTGCCAGCTCACAGGGACTAGCGAATGAGCAGTTCTTC.

The chain carries TRBV7-9 and TRBJ1-5; TRBD1 matches 10 bases. Germline V CDR1 and CDR2: SEHNR, FQNEAQ (reference sequence). This CDR3 comprises 15 residues. The ends lost 5 bases at V and 2 bases at J; junction bases unmatched: 3. The CDR3 DNA follows: TGTGCCAGCAGCCCAGGGACAGGGGGCAATCAGCCCCAGCATTTT. Translation: CASSPGTGGNQPQHF.